This T cell receptor (beta chain) came from a study of blood T cell repertoires in COVID-19 (dated by TCRdb to 2018 to 2020). Regarding the complete study: Samples covering the acute and convalescent phases of COVID-19 were provided by collaborators in the United States, Italy and Spain. The dataset comprised deeply sampled blood TCRbeta repertoires from subjects exposed to, actively infected with, or recovered from COVID-19. The material from the prospective study consisted of cDNA or gDNA derived from T cells, B-cell-depleted T cells, or PBMCs. A de-identified subject ID, COVID-19 status, age in years and sex were almost always included in the sample metadata. Where HLA class I and class II types were available, the types were taken from metadata supplied by the sample provider, not from assay-based typing. The samples were drawn from two sources: the first 160 participants of the ongoing ImmuneRACE study, and over 1,000 subjects contributed by 6 global collaborators. The repertoires were released in a freely available public database intended as a resource for research on the immune response to SARS-CoV-2.

Trimming costs V 5 bases and J 2 bases, and their ends lie 19 bases apart. Via the germline V gene, CDR1 is SGHTA and CDR2 FQGNSA. The CDR3 contains 16 residues, cysteine and phenylalanine counted. The DNA shown is the 48-base CDR3, in frame from base 1. Participants in the prospective study were enrolled through a virtual design, were aged about 18 to 90 years, and lived in about two dozen United States geographic areas. To assign participants to cohorts, the prospective study relied on clinical history that participants themselves reported in a screening survey and a study questionnaire. Recovered participants in ImmuneRACE Cohort 3 were defined by two consecutive negative NP/OP PCR tests, clearance by a healthcare professional, or resolution of symptoms. Each participant in the prospective study had whole blood, serum and a nasopharyngeal or oropharyngeal swab collected by mobile phlebotomists. Participants in the prospective study had the option to provide additional blood draws and questionnaires over a roughly 2-month period. Prospective study blood samples were shipped either frozen or at room temperature before DNA extraction.

Points the paper makes about the study in general: How much clinical and demographic metadata was included differed by source and by participant, and the metadata was provided uncurated.

The immunoSEQ Assay, a bias-controlled multiplex PCR, was used to amplify TCRbeta CDR3 regions from genomic DNA. The study's own analysis went as follows. Within the assay, amplification of reference gene primers was used to estimate how many nucleated cells each sample contained. To quantify the absolute abundance of each unique TCRbeta CDR3 rearrangement, sequence reads were collapsed and filtered. For each sample, productive Simpson clonality was calculated as the square root of Simpson's diversity index over productive rearrangements. The clones in this table, taken by TCRdb from immuneACCESS, are in-frame only. Not every clone is retained; where verified, under half of the shortfall comes from an unresolved V gene, and the cause of the rest is unknown. The DNA gave D and trimming, while V, J and clone size come from that table. This sample is represented by over 350,000 clones; approximately 87% of them were singletons. Of the sample, 10% falls within the top ten clones.

As to this clone: Its antigen is currently not known. Within one base of it there is no much larger clone, and no base qualities were kept.

The receptor's source is a woman aged 45-60 years who had recovered from COVID-19. The rearrangement joined TRBV7-2 to TRBJ2-7; TRBD1 is perhaps the D gene, given 5 matching bases. Sequences were obtained from PBMCs or T cells enriched from blood (not recorded which). This receptor carries the CDR3 CASSLRAWPGTYEQYF. The nucleotides are TGTGCCAGCAGCCTCCGGGCTTGGCCAGGGACCTACGAGCAGTACTTC.